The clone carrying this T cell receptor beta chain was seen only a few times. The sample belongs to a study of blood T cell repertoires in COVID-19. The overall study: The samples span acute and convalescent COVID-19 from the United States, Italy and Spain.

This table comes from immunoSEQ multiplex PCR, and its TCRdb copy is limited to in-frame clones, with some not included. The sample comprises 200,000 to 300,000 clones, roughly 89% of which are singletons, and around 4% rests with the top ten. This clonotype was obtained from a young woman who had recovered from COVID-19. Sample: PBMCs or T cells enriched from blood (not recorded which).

CDR3: CASSENPEDSEQYF. Written as DNA, the CDR3 is TGTGCCAGCAGCGAAAACCCTGAGGACAGCGAGCAGTACTTC. The J gene is TRBJ2-7, the V gene TRBV9; TRBD1 is a possible D gene (6 bases). CDR1 is SGDLS and CDR2 is YYNGEE in the germline V gene. Trimming took 3 bases from V and 6 from J, leaving 16 bases between them. This CDR3 region has 14 residues. The complete variable domain, with remaining parts taken from reference TRBV9 and TRBJ2-7, reads DSGVTQTPKHLITATGQRVTLRCSPRSGDLSVYWYQQSLDQGLQFLIQYYNGEERAKGNILERFSAQQFPDLHSELNLSSLELGDSALYFCASSENPEDSEQYFGPGTRLTVT.